This passage covers 32 T cell receptor beta chains from one sample sequenced in a study of molecular identifiers for immune sequencing clone quantification. MiXCR was run by TCRdb on the PCR reads, yielding one entry per CDR3 protein. The data contain about 640,000 distinct CDR3 sequences, 20% of them singletons. What was sequenced was naive CD8+ T cells from blood, with Jurkat cell RNA spiked in. Subset meaning: FACS-sorted CD8+CD4-CCR7+CD45RA+ naive T cells. Receptors originate from a human donor in good health. Some libraries in this study had Jurkat cell RNA spiked in.

V and J are TRBV27 and TRBJ2-6, with D unresolved. CDR3 size: 15 residues. Germline V gene sequence: CDR1 MNHEY, CDR2 SMNVEV (reference sequence). Trimming cost V 2 bases and J 3 bases, with 8 bases left between them. The CDR3 DNA reads TGTGCCAGCAGTTTAAGTGGGAATGGGGCCAACGTCCTGACTTTC. This encodes CASSLSGNGANVLTF.

A few counts support this clonotype. The chain links TRBV27 to TRBJ1-1, with a possible D match to TRBD1 (6 bases). Deletions cut 6 bases from V and 12 bases from J, with 20 bases between. This CDR3 region has 13 residues. Germline V CDR1 and CDR2: MNHEY, SMNVEV (reference sequence). The CDR3 here is CASSLYGQGKTFF. The CDR3 DNA sequence: TGTGCCAGCAGCCTTTATGGGCAGGGGAAAACTTTCTTT.

This clonotype was observed many times. The CDR3 region is CATSDGTDSNQPQHF. For the CDR3, the DNA is TGTGCCACCAGTGATGGGACGGATAGCAATCAGCCCCAGCATTTT. The J gene is TRBJ1-5, the V gene TRBV24-1; tentative D call: TRBD1 (5 bases). Trimming left V 3 bases short and J 0 bases short, with 8 bases between. The CDR3 is made up of 15 amino acids. CDR1 and CDR2 (germline): KGHDR, SFDVKD.

This clonotype has just a few counts. A clone one base away is much larger, so this may be a read error. Here the CDR3 reads CASSPSPTGYTQYF. As DNA, the CDR3 is TGTGCCAGCAGTCCCAGTCCGACAGGGTATACTCAGTACTTC. V and J are TRBV27 and TRBJ2-4; 7 bases match TRBD1. From germline, CDR1 is MNHEY and CDR2 SMNVEV (reference sequence). Trimming at V came to 5 bases and at J to 12 bases, leaving 13 bases not matched to a gene. The CDR3 is made up of 14 amino acids.

In this sample, this clonotype turned up many times. This chain uses TRBV4-2 with TRBJ1-5; 7 positions agree with TRBD1. J lost 6 bases, V lost 4 bases, and 6 bases had no gene match. CDR1 and CDR2 from the germline V gene are LGHNA and YNFKEQ. There are 14 residues in the CDR3. The CDR3 region is CASSPDRSAQPQHF. The CDR3, as DNA: TGTGCCAGCAGCCCGGACAGGTCCGCTCAGCCCCAGCATTTT.

For this clonotype: A much larger clone lies one base from this, so it may be a read error. The chain combines TRBV11-3 with TRBJ2-1; D not resolved. The germline V gene encodes CDR1 SGHNT and CDR2 YENEEA. The CDR3 is made up of 13 amino acids. The CDR3 loop is CASSFRSVDERFF. The CDR3 DNA follows: TGTGCCAGCAGCTTTAGGTCTGTCGATGAGCGGTTCTTC.

The V call is TRBV6-2 or TRBV6-3, the J call TRBJ2-3; 13 nucleotides match TRBD2. The trim removed 8 bases at V and 4 bases at J, leaving 9 bases unmatched. Germline values: CDR1 MNHEY, CDR2 SVGEGT. The CDR3 length is 16 residues. The CDR3 spells CASRTSGSWFPDTQYF. As DNA, the CDR3 is TGTGCCAGCCGGACTAGCGGGAGTTGGTTCCCAGATACGCAGTATTTT.

CDR3 coding DNA: TGTGCCAGCAGCTTAGTAACCGGCGGGGCTGATTTCGGGAACATTCAGTACTTC. Protein: CASSLVTGGADFGNIQYF. This sequence joins TRBV7-9 and TRBJ2-4; perhaps TRBD2 as D (6 bases). V lost 1 base to trimming and J lost 7 bases, with 23 bases between them. The CDR3 has 18 residues. Per the germline V gene, CDR1 is SEHNR and CDR2 is FQNEAQ (reference sequence).

Regarding this clonotype: This may arise from a read error, as a much more abundant clone is one base away. CDR3 amino acids: CASSFRGGVTGAFF. Written as DNA, the CDR3 is TGTGCCAGCAGTTTTCGGGGGGGCGTCACTGGAGCTTTCTTT. The chain has TRBV28 and TRBJ1-1; D might be TRBD1 (6 bases). The CDR3 totals 14 residues. Germline assignment: CDR1 MDHEN and CDR2 SYDVKM.

This clonotype was observed many times. V and J are TRBV20-1 and TRBJ2-3; 9 bases match TRBD2. CDR3 length: 14 residues. CDR1 DFQATT and CDR2 SNEGSKA come from the germline V gene (reference sequence). V shed 3 bases, J shed 8 bases, and the junction held 9 bases outside the gene matches. The CDR3, as DNA: TGCAGTGCTAGTCGTAGCGGGAGTGCGGGTACGCAGTATTTT. Its translation is CSASRSGSAGTQYF.

At least ten counts were recorded for this clonotype. This sequence joins TRBV6-6 and TRBJ2-1; either TRBD1 or TRBD2 may supply D (6 bases each). With 4 bases removed from V and 4 bases from J, the gap between germline ends came to 11 bases. The CDR3 has 14 residues. Germline V gene data show CDR1 as MNHNY and CDR2 as SVGAGI (reference sequence). DNA for the CDR3: TGTGCCAGCAGTTTTGGGGGGCCGTACAATGAGCAGTTCTTC. This codes for CASSFGGPYNEQFF.

This clonotype appeared many times. This chain connects TRBV4-2 to TRBJ2-7; D is perhaps TRBD2 (5 bases). Germline V gives CDR1 LGHNA, CDR2 YNFKEQ. V was trimmed by 1 base and J by 6 bases, leaving 10 bases between them. The CDR3 runs 13 residues. CDR3 residues: CASSQGRGSEQYF. The CDR3 DNA reads as TGTGCCAGCAGCCAAGGACGAGGGAGCGAGCAGTACTTC.

This clonotype has just a few counts. The CDR3 loop reads CASSQGQTIGYTF. The CDR3 nucleotides read TGCGCCAGCAGCCAGGGACAGACCATTGGCTACACCTTC. V and J are TRBV4-1 and TRBJ1-2; 7 bases line up with TRBD1. From germline, CDR1 is MGHRA and CDR2 YSYEKL. CDR3 length: 13 residues. V shed 3 bases, J shed 7 bases, and the junction held 5 bases outside the gene matches.

This clonotype has at least ten counts. V gene TRBV5-4 combines with J gene TRBJ2-3, with D possibly TRBD1 on 5 matching bases. Trimming removed 2 bases at V and 4 bases at J, with 11 bases between. The CDR3 is made up of 14 amino acids. CDR1 SGHNT and CDR2 YYREEE come from the germline V gene (reference sequence). This CDR3 reads CASSFKGKADTQYF. The CDR3, as DNA: TGTGCCAGCAGCTTTAAGGGGAAAGCAGATACGCAGTATTTT.

Notes on this clonotype: At one of its ends the junction is not consistent with the germline gene, which may arise from a read error. The J gene is TRBJ1-2, the V gene TRBV27; 8 bases are a match to TRBD1. The CDR3 consists of 16 residues. Germline lookup yields CDR1 MNHEY and CDR2 SMNVEV (reference sequence). The CDR3 sequence: CAGSFPTGTGNYGYTF. The CDR3, as DNA: TGTGCCGGCAGTTTTCCGACCGGGACAGGAAACTATGGCTACACCTTC.

Remarks on this clonotype: The CDR3 end shows no conserved phenylalanine or tryptophan, and so a read error is likely. The V and J genes are TRBV7-2 and TRBJ2-1, with 11 bases lining up with TRBD2. The CDR3 has 15 residues. Germline CDR1 is SGHTA and CDR2 is FQGNSA. V shed 5 bases and J 7 bases; nucleotides not matched to a gene: 7. The CDR3 protein is CASSILSGGANEQFL. The CDR3 nucleotides are TGTGCCAGCAGCATACTTAGCGGGGGGGCAAATGAGCAGTTCCTC.

V gene TRBV6-5 combines with J gene TRBJ2-7, with 10 bases aligning to TRBD1. With 5 bases clipped from V and 1 base from J, the junction kept 5 bases outside the gene matches. Per germline, CDR1 MNHEY and CDR2 SVGAGI. This CDR3 has 15 amino acids. The chain's CDR3 is CASSISGQGSYEQYF. The CDR3 DNA reads as TGTGCCAGCAGTATTTCGGGACAGGGGTCCTACGAGCAGTACTTC.

This clonotype was counted many times. CDR3 loop: CAISDRVAQETQYF. CDR3 DNA: TGTGCCATCAGTGATAGGGTAGCCCAAGAGACCCAGTACTTC. The V call is TRBV10-3, the J call TRBJ2-5; D call uncertain. The CDR3 consists of 14 residues. Germline CDR1 is ENHRY and CDR2 is SYGVKD. The V end lost 3 bases, the J end lost 1 base, and 9 bases lay between the germline ends.

This clonotype was seen repeatedly, ten times or more. This sequence joins TRBV14 and TRBJ2-7, with 7 positions matching TRBD2. Per germline, CDR1 SGHDN and CDR2 FVKESK. The trim removed 0 bases at V and 3 bases at J, leaving 2 bases unmatched. The CDR3 is 14 amino acids. The CDR3 reads CASSQDWTSYEQYF. In nucleotides, the CDR3 is TGTGCCAGCAGCCAAGATTGGACTAGCTACGAGCAGTACTTC.

The chain recombines TRBV7-3 with TRBJ2-1, with TRBD2 matching 11 bases. With 2 bases clipped from V and 5 bases from J, the junction kept 2 bases outside the gene matches. Germline CDR1 is SGHTA and CDR2 is FQGTGA. The CDR3 consists of 15 residues. DNA for the CDR3: TGTGCCAGCAGCTTACTGACTAGCGGGAACAATGAGCAGTTCTTC. It is translated as CASSLLTSGNNEQFF.

This clonotype was seen a handful of times. The chain recombines TRBV2 with TRBJ1-4; 7 bases are a match to TRBD1. Germline CDR1 is SNHLY and CDR2 is FYNNEI. Unmatched junction bases numbered 5, after V lost 2 bases and J lost 5 bases. The CDR3 covers 15 residues. This chain's CDR3 is CASSEYGTENEKLFF. CDR3 bases: TGTGCCAGCAGTGAATATGGGACAGAAAATGAAAAACTGTTTTTT.

Notes on this clonotype: A read error is possible here, since a much larger clone lies one base away. V and J are TRBV9 and TRBJ2-7; 9 bases agree with TRBD1. In germline, CDR1 is SGDLS, CDR2 YYNGEE. The CDR3 length is 14 residues. For the CDR3, the DNA is TGTGCCGGCAGCTTAGGGGACAGGGTCTTCGAGCAGTACTTC. Translated, it gives CAGSLGDRVFEQYF. The complete variable domain, with remaining parts taken from reference TRBV9 and TRBJ2-7, reads DSGVTQTPKHLITATGQRVTLRCSPRSGDLSVYWYQQSLDQGLQFLIQYYNGEERAKGNILERFSAQQFPDLHSELNLSSLELGDSALYFCAGSLGDRVFEQYFGPGTRLTVT.

The chain combines TRBV21-1 with TRBJ1-1; the table calls TRBD1, which could not be checked here. TRBV21-1 is annotated as a pseudogene. The CDR3 runs to 17 residues. Here the CDR3 reads CASSKARTEKKDPEAFF. In DNA, the CDR3 is TGTGCCAGCAGCAAAGCGAGGACAGAAAAAAAAGACCCTGAAGCTTTCTTT.

Worth noting for this clonotype: Given a much more abundant clone one base away, this may be a read error. V is TRBV30 and J is TRBJ2-3; 10 bases agree with TRBD2. CDR1 is GTSNPN, CDR2 SVGIG, per germline (reference sequence). The CDR3 runs 17 residues. V trimming: 5 bases; J trimming: 6 bases; junction bases outside the gene matches: 17. The CDR3 coding sequence is TGTGCCTGGGACGCCCTCGGGACTAGCGACTTTTCCGATACGCAGTATTTT. Translated: CAWDALGTSDFSDTQYF.

This clonotype was detected many times. This rearrangement joins TRBV25-1 to TRBJ1-5, with TRBD1 as a possible D gene (5 bases). Trimming removed 1 base from V and 6 bases from J, with 10 bases in between. Germline CDR1 is MGHDK and CDR2 is SYGVNS. The CDR3 has 14 amino acids. For the CDR3, the DNA is TGTGCCAGCAGTGAATCGAGAGGGGCTCAGCCCCAGCATTTT. Its translation is CASSESRGAQPQHF.

This clonotype was detected a few times. The CDR3, as DNA: TGTGCCAGTAGTAGAGGGACGCGAGCGAGTTCCCTCAATCAGCCCCAGCATTTT. Translated, it gives CASSRGTRASSLNQPQHF. The chain links TRBV19 to TRBJ1-5, with D possibly being TRBD1 (5 bases). V was cut by 4 bases and J by 3 bases, with 22 bases left in between. The CDR3 extends over 18 amino acids. CDR1 LNHDA and CDR2 SQIVND come from the germline V gene (reference sequence).

The chain links TRBV14 to TRBJ2-7; the D is unclear. Per the germline V gene, CDR1 is SGHDN and CDR2 is FVKESK. The CDR3 length is 17 residues. V lost 4 bases, J lost 2 bases, and 21 bases lay in between. The CDR3 loop is CASSPHPTSLTPYEQYF. DNA of the CDR3: TGTGCCAGCAGCCCCCACCCGACCTCTCTTACTCCCTACGAGCAGTACTTC. The full variable domain, in which reference TRBV14 and TRBJ2-7 provide the parts outside the CDR3, is EAGVTQFPSHSVIEKGQTVTLRCDPISGHDNLYWYRRVMGKEIKFLLHFVKESKQDESGMPNNRFLAERTGGTYSTLKVQPAELEDSGVYFCASSPHPTSLTPYEQYFGPGTRLTVT.

A word on this clonotype: This may come from a read error, since a much larger clone is one base off. V is TRBV7-8 and J is TRBJ2-1, with 8 bases that match TRBD1. Germline values: CDR1 SGHVS, CDR2 FQNEAQ. With V trimmed by 0 bases and J by 10 bases, 14 bases remained unmatched. The CDR3 has 17 amino acids. CDR3 protein: CASSLAFFRDRPYEQFF. In nucleotides, the CDR3 is TGTGCCAGCAGCTTAGCCTTTTTTCGGGACAGGCCCTACGAGCAGTTCTTC.

On this clonotype: A read error is possible here, since a much larger clone lies one base away. As the CDR3 is not closed by the conserved phenylalanine or tryptophan, this likely results from a read error. This chain uses TRBV6-5 with TRBJ1-1; a possible D gene is TRBD1 (5 bases). CDR3 length: 14 amino acids. Trimming took 4 bases from V and 1 from J, leaving 10 bases between them. Germline V gives CDR1 MNHEY, CDR2 SVGAGI. The CDR3 sequence: CASSLGASNTEAFV. The CDR3 DNA sequence: TGTGCCAGCAGTTTAGGGGCTTCGAACACTGAAGCTTTCGTT.

This chain uses TRBV4-3 with TRBJ1-4; D gene unclear. Germline V gene data show CDR1 as LGHNA and CDR2 as YSLEER. CDR3 length equals 17 residues. Trimming cost V 1 base and J 3 bases, with 15 bases left between them. The CDR3 spells CASSQGRQLVSNEKLFF. The CDR3, as DNA: TGCGCCAGCAGCCAAGGTCGTCAGTTGGTATCTAATGAAAAACTGTTTTTT.

As for this clonotype: This may be a read error: a much more frequent sequence differs by one nucleotide. The V and J genes are TRBV27 and TRBJ1-1; D unclear. Germline loops: CDR1 MNHEY, CDR2 SMNVEV (reference sequence). The CDR3 runs to 14 residues. The CDR3, as DNA: TGTGCCAGCATCGGTTACTCTCAGAACACTGAAGCTTCCTTT. It specifies CASIGYSQNTEASF.

Points on this clonotype: A clone one base away is much larger, so this may be a read error. J is TRBJ1-5 and V is TRBV12-3 or TRBV12-4, with 7 bases identical to TRBD1. The J segment lost 3 bases and the V segment lost 5 bases, leaving 4 bases of the junction unmatched. The CDR3 length is 14 residues. The CDR3 sequence: CASSEGQHNQPQHF. As DNA, the CDR3 is TGTGCCAGCAGTGAGGGACAGCACAATCAGCCCCAGCATTTT.